This T cell receptor (beta chain) was sequenced for a study of T cell clones after liver transplantation. Study as a whole: Without induction therapy, subjects received standard immunosuppression until 12-24 months post-transplant.

This CDR3 has 14 amino acids. Trimming pared 4 bases from V and 4 bases from J, leaving 11 bases between. Looked up from germline, CDR1 is LNHDA and CDR2 is SQIVND (reference sequence). The protocol was immunoSEQ multiplex PCR, while the TCRdb copy is restricted to in-frame clones and leaves out a portion. The sample lists fewer than 20,000 clones, approximately 92% occurring once. This receptor was obtained from a human patient who received a liver transplant. Among the T cells, some may be from the graft donor. V is TRBV19 and J is TRBJ1-5, with a weak D call TRBD1 (6 bases). The sequenced sample was CD8+ T cells from blood, obtained 45 to 46 months after liver transplant. CDR3 in amino acids: CASSRGQPNQPQHF. The CDR3 DNA is TGTGCCAGTAGTAGAGGACAGCCGAATCAGCCCCAGCATTTT.